This T cell receptor (beta chain) was captured in a study of cytomegalovirus exposure and HLA in healthy donors. Turning to the study itself: An earlier analysis identified 120 million or so unique TCR beta sequences in some 180 million T cells. Findings and caveats of the study: At a 0.05 false discovery rate, a later analysis found over 15,000 TCR beta sequences to be associated with HLA alleles. Further analysis, carried out later, found HLA-associated TCR beta chains more clonally expanded than equally common other chains. Association of a missense DCLRE1C variant with TCR beta V- and J-gene trimming was reported in a later analysis.

This PCR relied on a set of 60 Vbeta primers and 13 Jbeta primers. Sequencing was performed with immunoSEQ multiplex PCR; in TCRdb, only in-frame clones are kept and a portion is missing. The sample lists 150,000 to 200,000 clones; 71% were seen once. With respect to this clone: What it recognizes is unknown.

This CDR3 contains 15 residues. Germline CDR1 and CDR2: MNHNY and SVGAGI (reference sequence). J gave up 6 bases and V 0 bases, and 7 bases lay outside the gene matches. The origin of this receptor is a woman under 40 in good health and CMV-seronegative. The specimen was PBMCs. This chain links TRBV6-6 with TRBJ1-2; TRBD1 aligns across 7 bases. In nucleotides, the CDR3 is TGTGCCAGCAGTTACTCGAAGGGGGCAATTGATGGCTACACCTTC. Protein sequence: CASSYSKGAIDGYTF.